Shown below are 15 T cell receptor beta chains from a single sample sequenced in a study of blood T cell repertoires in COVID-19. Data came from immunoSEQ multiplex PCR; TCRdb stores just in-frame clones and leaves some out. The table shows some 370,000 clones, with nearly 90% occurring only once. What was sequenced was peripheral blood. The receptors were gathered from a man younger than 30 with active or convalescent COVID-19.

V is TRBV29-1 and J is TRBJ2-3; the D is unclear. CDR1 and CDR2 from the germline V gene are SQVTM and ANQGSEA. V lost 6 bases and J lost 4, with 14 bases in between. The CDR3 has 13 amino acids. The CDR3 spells CSVVKLLPDTQYF. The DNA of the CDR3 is TGCAGCGTCGTAAAGCTTCTGCCAGATACGCAGTATTTT.

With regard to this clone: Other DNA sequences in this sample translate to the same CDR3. CDR3 loop: CASSIRGPNQPQHF. Here the CDR3 DNA reads TGTGCCAGTAGTATCAGAGGTCCTAATCAGCCCCAGCATTTT. This chain links TRBV19 with TRBJ1-5, with no clear D. CDR1 and CDR2 (germline): LNHDA, SQIVND (reference sequence). V was trimmed by 3 bases and J by 4 bases, leaving 10 bases between them. The CDR3 runs to 14 residues.

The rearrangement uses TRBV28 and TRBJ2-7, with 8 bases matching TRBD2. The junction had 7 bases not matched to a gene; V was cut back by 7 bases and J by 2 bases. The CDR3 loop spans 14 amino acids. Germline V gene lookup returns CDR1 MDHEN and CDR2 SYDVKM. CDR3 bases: TGTGCCAGCAATAATGAACTAGCGGCCTACGAGCAGTACTTC. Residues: CASNNELAAYEQYF.

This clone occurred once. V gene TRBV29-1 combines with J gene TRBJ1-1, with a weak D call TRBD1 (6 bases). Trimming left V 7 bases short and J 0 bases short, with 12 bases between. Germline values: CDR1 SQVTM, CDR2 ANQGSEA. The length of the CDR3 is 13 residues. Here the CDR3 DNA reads TGCAGCGCCTTTCAGGGGTTGAACACTGAAGCTTTCTTT. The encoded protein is CSAFQGLNTEAFF.

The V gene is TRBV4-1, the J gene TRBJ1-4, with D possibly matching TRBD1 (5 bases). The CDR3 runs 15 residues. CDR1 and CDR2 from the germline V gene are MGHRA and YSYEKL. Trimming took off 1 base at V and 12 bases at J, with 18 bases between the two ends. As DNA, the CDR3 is TGCGCCAGCAGCCAAGTTGCAGGGCTAGGCGAGGAACTGTTTTTT. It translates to CASSQVAGLGEELFF.

The DNA of the CDR3 is TGCGCCAGCAGCGTGGGACAGATGAATCCCACAGATACGCAGTATTTT. This encodes CASSVGQMNPTDTQYF. The chain carries TRBV5-1 and TRBJ2-3; TRBD1 aligns across 7 bases. J was trimmed by 2 bases and V by 4 bases; bases with no gene match: 10. CDR3 size: 16 residues. CDR1 is SGHRS and CDR2 is YFSETQ in the germline V gene.

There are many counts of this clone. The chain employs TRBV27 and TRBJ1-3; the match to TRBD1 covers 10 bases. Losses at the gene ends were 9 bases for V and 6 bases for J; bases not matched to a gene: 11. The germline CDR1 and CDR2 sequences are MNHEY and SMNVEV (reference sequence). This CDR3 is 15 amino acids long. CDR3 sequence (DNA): TGTGCCAGAGGACCCGGACAGGGGGGCGAAAACACCATATATTTT. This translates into CARGPGQGGENTIYF.

The CDR3 loop is CASSDLSGYNEQFF. CDR3 coding DNA: TGTGCCAGTAGCGATTTAAGCGGCTACAATGAGCAGTTCTTC. The rearrangement links TRBV19 to TRBJ2-1; perhaps TRBD2 as D (5 bases). V lost 6 bases, J lost 3 bases, and 12 bases lay in between. Germline CDR1 and CDR2: LNHDA and SQIVND (reference sequence). This CDR3 region has 14 residues. Supplemented by reference TRBV19 and TRBJ2-1, the full variable domain reads DGGITQSPKYLFRKEGQNVTLSCEQNLNHDAMYWYRQDPGQGLRLIYYSQIVNDFQKGDIAEGYSVSREKKESFPLTVTSAQKNPTAFYLCASSDLSGYNEQFFGPGTRLTVL.

As DNA, the CDR3 is TGTGCCACCAGCAGAGGGTTAGGGGGCGATCAGCCCCAGCATTTT. As protein: CATSRGLGGDQPQHF. This chain uses TRBV15 with TRBJ1-5; 7 bases agree with TRBD1. The CDR3 runs to 15 residues. Germline loops: CDR1 LNHNV, CDR2 YYDKDF (reference sequence). V gave up 1 base and J gave up 5 bases; unmatched junction bases: 5.

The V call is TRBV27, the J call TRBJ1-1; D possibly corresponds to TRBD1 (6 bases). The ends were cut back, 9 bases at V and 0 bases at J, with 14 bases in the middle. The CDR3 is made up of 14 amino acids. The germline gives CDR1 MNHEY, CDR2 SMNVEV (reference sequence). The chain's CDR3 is CASRLQGLNTEAFF. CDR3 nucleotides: TGTGCCAGTCGCCTACAGGGCTTGAACACTGAAGCTTTCTTT.

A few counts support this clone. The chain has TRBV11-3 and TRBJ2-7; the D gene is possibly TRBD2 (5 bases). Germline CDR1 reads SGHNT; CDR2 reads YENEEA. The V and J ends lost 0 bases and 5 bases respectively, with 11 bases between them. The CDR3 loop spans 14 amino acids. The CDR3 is CASSLDSFGNEQYF. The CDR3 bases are TGTGCCAGCAGCTTAGATTCGTTCGGGAACGAGCAGTACTTC.

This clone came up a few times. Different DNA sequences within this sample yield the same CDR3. The DNA of the CDR3 is TGTGCCAGCTCCCGGACAGAGGGCACTGAAGCTTTCTTT. As protein: CASSRTEGTEAFF. The chain couples TRBV2 to TRBJ1-1, with D possibly matching TRBD1 (6 bases). V gave up 8 bases and J gave up 4 bases, with 14 bases separating them. This CDR3 comprises 13 residues. The V gene's germline CDR1 is SNHLY and CDR2 FYNNEI.

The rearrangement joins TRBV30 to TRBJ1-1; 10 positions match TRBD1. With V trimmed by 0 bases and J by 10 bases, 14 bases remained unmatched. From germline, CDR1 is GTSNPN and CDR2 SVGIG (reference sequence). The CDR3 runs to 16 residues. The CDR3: CAWSVLLGGQGSVAFF. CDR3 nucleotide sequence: TGTGCCTGGAGTGTACTTCTCGGGGGACAGGGGTCGGTAGCTTTCTTT.

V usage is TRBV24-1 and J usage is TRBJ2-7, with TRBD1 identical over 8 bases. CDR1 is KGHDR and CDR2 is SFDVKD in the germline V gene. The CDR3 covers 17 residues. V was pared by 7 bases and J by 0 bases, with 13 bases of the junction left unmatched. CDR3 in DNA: TGTGCCACCAGGGGAGCCTGGACAGGGAAAATCTCCTACGAGCAGTACTTC. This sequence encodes CATRGAWTGKISYEQYF.

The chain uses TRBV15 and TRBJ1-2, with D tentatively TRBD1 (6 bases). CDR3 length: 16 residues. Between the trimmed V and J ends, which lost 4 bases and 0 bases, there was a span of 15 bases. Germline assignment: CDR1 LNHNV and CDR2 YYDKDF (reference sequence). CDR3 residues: CATSTDRGAANYGYTF. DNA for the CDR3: TGTGCCACCAGCACCGACCGGGGGGCAGCTAACTATGGCTACACCTTC.